The 20 T cell receptor beta chains below come from one sample, sequenced in a study of CXCR3-negative and CXCR3-positive naive CD8 T cells. The antigens these receptors bind are not known. TRB cDNA libraries were made by UMI-labeled 5' RACE. TCRdb reprocessed the 5' RACE reads; each CDR3 protein has one entry and no DNA is given. Its listing shows several thousand distinct CDR3 sequences. Regarding the study as a whole: CXCR3-negative naive cells had less hydrophobic TRB CDR3s than did CXCR3-positive naive cells.

Sequencing was carried out using naive CXCR3+ CD8+ T cells from blood. Specified subset: CD45RO-CCR7+CD27+CD95- naive CD8+ T cells expressing CXCR3 (TNR3+). The receptors here all came from a human donor in good health. Some clones in this sample may be carry-over from other donors' samples.

CDR3: CASSLDRGLDEQYF. The chain uses TRBV11-2 and TRBJ2-7; TCRdb designates TRBD1, a call that cannot be tested without DNA. The germline V gene has CDR1 SGHAT and CDR2 FQNNGV. The CDR3 is 14 residues long.

The genes are TRBV14 and TRBJ2-5; TCRdb's assignment of TRBD2 cannot be checked, as there is no DNA. Germline V gene sequence: CDR1 SGHDN, CDR2 FVKESK. This CDR3 region has 15 residues. CDR3 region: CASSPRRAGLETQYF.

The chain uses TRBV29-1 and TRBJ1-1; as DNA is missing, the TRBD1 call by TCRdb cannot be tested. There are 12 residues in the CDR3. Per the germline V gene, CDR1 is SQVTM and CDR2 is ANQGSEA. The CDR3: CSVYRQEAEAFF.

By frequency, this clonotype is medium-sized. Here the CDR3 reads CASSQDRGRSPLHF. J is TRBJ1-6 and V is TRBV4-3; TCRdb returns TRBD1, unconfirmable since there is no DNA. CDR1 is LGHNA and CDR2 is YSLEER in the germline V gene. The length of the CDR3 is 14 residues.

The chain's CDR3 is CASSTGQTLNTEAFF. The V and J genes are TRBV11-2 and TRBJ1-1; TCRdb calls TRBD1, which cannot be checked without DNA. The CDR3 runs 15 residues. CDR1 and CDR2 from the germline V gene are SGHAT and FQNNGV.

The chain links TRBV29-1 to TRBJ2-1; there is no DNA to check the TCRdb D call of TRBD2. This CDR3 region has 14 residues. Germline CDR1 is SQVTM and CDR2 is ANQGSEA. The CDR3 loop is CSAWTSGGYNEQFF.

This clonotype is labeled medium-sized (0.01 to 0.1%) based on frequency. This rearrangement joins TRBV7-2 to TRBJ2-7; TCRdb's D call of TRBD2 is untestable without DNA. Germline lookup yields CDR1 SGHTA and CDR2 FQGNSA. The CDR3 is made up of 17 amino acids. The CDR3 is CASRGQPGTSGAYEQYF.

This chain uses TRBV28 with TRBJ2-3. The V gene's germline CDR1 is MDHEN and CDR2 SYDVKM. The CDR3 contains 13 residues. CDR3 residues: CANSNGVTDTQYF.

V gene TRBV5-1 combines with J gene TRBJ2-3; TCRdb designates TRBD2, a call that cannot be tested without DNA. The CDR3 consists of 17 residues. Germline V gives CDR1 SGHRS, CDR2 YFSETQ. The CDR3 sequence: CASSLDNLAGAEDTQYF. Variable domain in full (rest from reference TRBV5-1 and TRBJ2-3): KAGVTQTPRYLIKTRGQQVTLSCSPISGHRSVSWYQQTPGQGLQFLFEYFSETQRNKGNFPGRFSGRQFSNSRSEMNVSTLELGDSALYLCASSLDNLAGAEDTQYFGPGTRLTVL.

This chain connects TRBV27 to TRBJ1-2; TCRdb's D call of TRBD1 is untestable without DNA. The CDR3 covers 13 residues. Germline V gene sequence: CDR1 MNHEY, CDR2 SMNVEV (reference sequence). The CDR3 loop is CASSPGSGYGYTF.

The chain employs TRBV29-1 and TRBJ2-1; TCRdb designates TRBD2, a call that cannot be tested without DNA. CDR3 length equals 15 residues. The germline V gene has CDR1 SQVTM and CDR2 ANQGSEA. Here the CDR3 reads CSVEELLARYNEQFF.

CDR3 protein: CASSGYDDRLGETQYF. This chain connects TRBV2 to TRBJ2-5; TCRdb's assignment of TRBD1 cannot be checked, as there is no DNA. The CDR3 is made up of 16 amino acids. Looked up from germline, CDR1 is SNHLY and CDR2 is FYNNEI.

This sequence joins TRBV2 and TRBJ2-7; the TRBD1 assignment by TCRdb is unverifiable without DNA. This CDR3 has 13 residues. CDR1 and CDR2 from the germline V gene are SNHLY and FYNNEI. The CDR3 here is CASLKGVFYEQYF.

The gene calls are TRBV12-3 or TRBV12-4 and TRBJ2-7; the D call of TRBD2 rests on TCRdb alone, since no DNA is present to check it. The CDR3 extends over 15 amino acids. The CDR3 spells CASSATGTTDYEQYF.

This clonotype is medium-sized (0.01 to 0.1%) by frequency. The CDR3 loop reads CASGLIGSGTNEKLFF. The chain joins TRBV12-5 to TRBJ1-4. The CDR3 loop spans 16 amino acids. Germline V gives CDR1 LGHNT, CDR2 FRNRAP.

The chain carries TRBV6-6 and TRBJ1-1; TCRdb calls TRBD1, which cannot be checked without DNA. The CDR3 has 13 amino acids. The germline V gene encodes CDR1 MNHNY and CDR2 SVGAGI (reference sequence). CDR3 sequence reads: CASSGTGDTEAFF.

The V call is TRBV19, the J call TRBJ2-5; checking the TCRdb D call of TRBD2 is not possible without DNA. The CDR3 has 18 amino acids. Germline CDR1 reads LNHDA; CDR2 reads SQIVND (reference sequence). CDR3 loop: CASSIIFGGSASVETQYF.

The J gene is TRBJ1-2, the V gene TRBV29-1; as DNA is missing, the TRBD1 call by TCRdb cannot be tested. The CDR3 is 14 residues long. The V gene's germline CDR1 is SQVTM and CDR2 ANQGSEA. This chain's CDR3 is CSVEVRTGYYGYTF.

This clonotype is labeled medium-sized based on frequency. The rearrangement links TRBV29-1 to TRBJ1-2; the TCRdb D gene call, TRBD1, has no DNA to confirm it. The CDR3 length is 14 residues. From germline, CDR1 is SQVTM and CDR2 ANQGSEA. CDR3 sequence: CSVEESTGRDGYTF.

The chain links TRBV20-1 to TRBJ2-1; TCRdb returns TRBD2, unconfirmable since there is no DNA. This CDR3 has 13 residues. Germline V gene data show CDR1 as DFQATT and CDR2 as SNEGSKA (reference sequence). The CDR3 here is CSAWTSGSGEQFF.